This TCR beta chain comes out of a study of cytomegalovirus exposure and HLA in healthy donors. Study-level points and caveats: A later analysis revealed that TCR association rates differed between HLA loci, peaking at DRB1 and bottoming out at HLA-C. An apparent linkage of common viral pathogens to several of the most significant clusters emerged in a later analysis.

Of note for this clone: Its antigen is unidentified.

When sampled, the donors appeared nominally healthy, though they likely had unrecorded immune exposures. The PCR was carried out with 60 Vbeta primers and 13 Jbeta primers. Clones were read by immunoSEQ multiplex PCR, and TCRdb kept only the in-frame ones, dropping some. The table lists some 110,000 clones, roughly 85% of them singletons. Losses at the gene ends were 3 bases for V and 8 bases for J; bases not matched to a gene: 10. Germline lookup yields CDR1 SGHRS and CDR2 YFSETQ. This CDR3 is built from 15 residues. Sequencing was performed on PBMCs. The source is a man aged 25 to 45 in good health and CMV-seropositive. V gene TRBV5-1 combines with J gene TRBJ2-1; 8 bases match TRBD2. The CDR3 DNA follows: TGCGCCAGCAGCTCCGGGACTAGTCCCCTCGATGAGCAGTTCTTC. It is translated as CASSSGTSPLDEQFF.